This record concerns one T cell receptor (beta chain) sequence. This receptor's antigen is unknown. One base away there is no much larger clone; base qualities are not given. The trim is 6 bases for V and 2 bases for J, with a gap of 10 bases between the germline ends. CDR1 is given as LGHDT and CDR2 as YNNKEL, both from the germline V gene (reference sequence). Spanning cysteine to phenylalanine, the CDR3 consists of 14 amino acids. The kept DNA is CDR3 alone, 42 bases in frame from the first base. The entry originates in a study of blood T cell repertoires in COVID-19 (dated by TCRdb to the early 2020s). About the study as a whole: Collaborator samples came from the United States, Italy and Spain and covered acute and convalescent phases of COVID-19. The prospective study material was composed of cDNA or gDNA derived from T cells, B-cell-depleted T cells, or PBMCs. Deeply sampled blood TCRbeta repertoires from subjects exposed to, actively infected with, or recovered from COVID-19 were included in the dataset. The repertoires were released in a freely available public database meant as a resource for research on the immune response to SARS-CoV-2. The samples were drawn from two sources: the first 160 participants of the ongoing ImmuneRACE study, and approximately 1,300 subjects contributed by 6 global collaborators. A de-identified subject ID, COVID-19 status, age in years and sex were almost always included in the sample metadata. Where HLA class I and class II types were available, the types were taken from metadata supplied by the sample provider, not from assay-based typing. Broader findings and caveats from the paper: How much clinical and demographic metadata was included differed by source and by participant, and the metadata was provided uncurated.

Participants in the prospective study were enrolled through a virtual design, were aged roughly 18 to 100 years, and lived in 24 United States geographic areas. In the prospective study, cohorts were assigned on the basis of participant-reported clinical history obtained from a screening survey and a study questionnaire. Recovered participants in ImmuneRACE Cohort 3 were defined as having two consecutive negative NP/OP PCR tests, clearance from a healthcare professional, or resolution of symptoms. In the prospective study, mobile phlebotomists collected whole blood, serum and a nasopharyngeal or oropharyngeal swab from each participant. Over a roughly two-month period, participants in the prospective study had the option of providing additional blood draws and questionnaires. Prospective study blood samples were shipped either frozen or at room temperature before DNA extraction. The immunoSEQ Assay, a bias-controlled multiplex PCR, was used to amplify TCRbeta CDR3 regions from genomic DNA. In the paper's pipeline: Within the assay, amplification of reference gene primers was used to estimate how many nucleated cells each sample contained. To quantify the absolute abundance of each unique TCRbeta CDR3 rearrangement, sequence reads were collapsed and filtered. For each sample, productive Simpson clonality was calculated as the square root of Simpson's diversity index over productive rearrangements. What TCRdb holds here is the immuneACCESS table cut down to in-frame rearrangements. Part of the clones is not present; checked against another copy, under half of the missing clones reflect an unresolved V gene, and the others are unexplained. V and J calls and clone size follow that table, whereas D and trimming were derived from the DNA. This sample lists a few hundred thousand clones; around nine tenths were detected once. In total, the top ten clones hold about 6.1% of the sample.

Sequenced: PBMCs or T cells enriched from blood (not recorded which). This sequence originates from a woman in her forties who had recovered from COVID-19. The chain joins TRBV3-1 (or the pseudogene TRBV3-2) to TRBJ2-2; no D gene is confidently identified. The DNA sequence is as follows: TGTGCCAGCAGACCTACAGCAAACACCGGGGAGCTGTTTTTT. Its amino acids are CASRPTANTGELFF.